What follows are 2 T cell receptor beta chains derived from one specimen sequenced in a study of OX40 agonist ivuxolimab in advanced cancers. Libraries were made using the immunoSEQ multiplex PCR assay. TCRdb holds this immuneACCESS table with in-frame rearrangements only. Some clones are missing; in checked studies, unresolved V genes explain under half, and the rest has no known cause. The table for this sample lists about 83,000 clones; about nine tenths of them were counted only once. The ten largest clones add up to approximately 0.7% of the sample. This material consisted of CD4+ or CD8+ T cells sorted from blood, taken in a trial of the OX40 agonist ivuxolimab. The receptors were sampled from an adult with an advanced solid tumor such as melanoma, head and neck, liver or kidney cancer.

The table lists this clone with many counts. The chain is built from TRBV5-1 and TRBJ1-1; D is undetermined. CDR1 is SGHRS and CDR2 is YFSETQ in the germline V gene. V was pared by 2 bases and J by 1 base, with 6 bases between. The CDR3 contains 13 residues. CDR3 region: CASSLWGNTEAFF. In DNA form, the CDR3 reads TGCGCCAGCAGCTTATGGGGGAACACTGAAGCTTTCTTT.

This chain uses TRBV9 with TRBJ2-1, with 15 bases identical to TRBD2. Germline lookup yields CDR1 SGDLS and CDR2 YYNGEE. The length of the CDR3 is 20 residues. V trimming: 0 bases; J trimming: 4 bases; junction bases outside the gene matches: 11. Here the CDR3 reads CASSVGSGTSGGHRYNEQFF. CDR3 DNA sequence: TGTGCCAGCAGCGTAGGTTCCGGGACTAGCGGGGGGCATCGGTACAATGAGCAGTTCTTC.